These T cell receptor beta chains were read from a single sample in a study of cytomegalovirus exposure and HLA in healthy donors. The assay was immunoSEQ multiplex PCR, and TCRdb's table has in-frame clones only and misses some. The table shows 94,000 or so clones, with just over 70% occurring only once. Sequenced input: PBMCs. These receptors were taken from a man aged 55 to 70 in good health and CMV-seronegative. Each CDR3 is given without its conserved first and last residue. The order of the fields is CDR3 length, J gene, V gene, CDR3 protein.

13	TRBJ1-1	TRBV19	ASSTSGGINTEAF
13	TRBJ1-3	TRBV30	AWSANRGSGNTIY
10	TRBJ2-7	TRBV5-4	ASSVNFQEQY
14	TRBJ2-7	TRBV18	ASSPSGLAGTYEQY
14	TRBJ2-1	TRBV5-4	ASSVPGLAGGHEQF
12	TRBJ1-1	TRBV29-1	SVDGGIGSAEAF
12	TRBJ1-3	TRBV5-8	ASGRGQGGNTIY
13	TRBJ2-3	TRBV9	ASSFSGGSTDTQY
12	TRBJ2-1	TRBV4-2	ASSSFSSYNEQF
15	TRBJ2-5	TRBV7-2	ASSRELAGGPQETQY
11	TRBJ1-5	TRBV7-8	ASSPRRDQPQH
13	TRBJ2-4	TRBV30	AWGGDPRQGNIQY
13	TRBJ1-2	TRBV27	ASKPEGQGRDGYT
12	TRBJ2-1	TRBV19	ASSLREGYNEQF
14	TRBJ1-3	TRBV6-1	ASSDGQGNSGNTIY
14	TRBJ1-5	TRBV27	ASRPNLGQGYQPQH
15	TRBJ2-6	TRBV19	ASSELARSSGANVLT
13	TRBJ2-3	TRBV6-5	ASSYSGPRADTQY
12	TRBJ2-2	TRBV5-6	ASSLTGNTGELF
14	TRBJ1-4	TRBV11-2	ASSLQGAYTNEKLF
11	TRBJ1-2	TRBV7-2	ASSATPNYGYT
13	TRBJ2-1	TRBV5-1	ASSLGWTSTDEQF
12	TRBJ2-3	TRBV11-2	ASTQSGDTDTQY
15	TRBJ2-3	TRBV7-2	ASSLVPWGGNTDTQY
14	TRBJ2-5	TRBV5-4	ASSQGQGAMQETQY
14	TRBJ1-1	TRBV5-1	ASSHRRGTMNTEAF
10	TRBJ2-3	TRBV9	ASSARGDTQY
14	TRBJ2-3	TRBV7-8	ASSVPTSGGEDTQY
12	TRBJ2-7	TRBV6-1	ASSEVSGSYEQY
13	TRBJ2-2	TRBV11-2	ASSRGRLNTGELF
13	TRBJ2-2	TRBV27	ASSPLPGSAGELF
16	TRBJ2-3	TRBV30	AWSVVGWDRANSDTQY
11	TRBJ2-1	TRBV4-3	ATSWDRGNEQF
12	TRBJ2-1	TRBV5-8	ASSNDRFYNEQF
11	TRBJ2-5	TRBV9	ASGRDLTETQY
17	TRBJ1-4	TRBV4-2	ASSPTIRTVDSTNEKLF
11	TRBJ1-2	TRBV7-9	ASRKDSNYGYT
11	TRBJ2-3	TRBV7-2	ASREGRRDTQY
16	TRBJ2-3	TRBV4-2	ASSQDFQREGRADTQY
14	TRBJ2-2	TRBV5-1	ASSPGQYTNTGELF
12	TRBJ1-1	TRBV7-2	ASSLATSNSEAF
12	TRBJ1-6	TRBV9	ASSVGDRNSPLH
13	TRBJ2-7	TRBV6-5	ASSYQGGVIGEQY